These 18 T cell receptor beta chains were sequenced from one sample in a study of blood T cell repertoires in COVID-19. Generated by immunoSEQ multiplex PCR, the TCRdb table keeps only in-frame clones and is missing some. The profile shows more than 200,000 clones, less than 90% of them singletons. Sequencing used peripheral blood. The receptor source for this set is a woman over 75 with COVID-19, enrolled during active disease.

The chain couples TRBV5-1 to TRBJ2-7; possible D gene TRBD1, 6 bases. In germline, CDR1 is SGHRS, CDR2 YFSETQ. Trimming took off 1 base at V and 0 bases at J, with 8 bases between the two ends. This CDR3 has 14 amino acids. The CDR3 DNA reads TGCGCCAGCAGCTTGTCAGGGGCCTCCTACGAGCAGTACGTC. It is translated as CASSLSGASYEQYV.

The chain links TRBV7-6 to TRBJ2-3, with TRBD1 identical over 9 bases. With 5 bases clipped from V and 3 bases from J, the junction kept 6 bases outside the gene matches. The CDR3 spans 15 residues. The germline V gene encodes CDR1 SGHVS and CDR2 FNYEAQ. The CDR3 nucleotides are TGTGCCAGCAGCCCTTCCGGGACAGGGACAGATACGCAGTATTTT. It is translated as CASSPSGTGTDTQYF. Based on the CDR3 plus reference TRBV7-6 and TRBJ2-3, the full variable domain is GAGVSQSPRYKVTKRGQDVALRCDPISGHVSLYWYRQALGQGPEFLTYFNYEAQQDKSGLPNDRFSAERPEGSISTLTIQRTEQRDSAMYRCASSPSGTGTDTQYFGPGTRLTVL.

The rearrangement joins TRBV27 to TRBJ2-2; the match to TRBD2 covers 8 bases. This CDR3 spans 15 amino acids. Germline V CDR1 and CDR2: MNHEY, SMNVEV (reference sequence). The trim removed 7 bases at V and 6 bases at J, leaving 10 bases unmatched. CDR3 DNA: TGTGCCAGCACCTCCGGGACTAGTCCCGCCGGGGAGCTGTTTTTT. Translating gives CASTSGTSPAGELFF.

This chain uses TRBV2 with TRBJ2-3; 8 nucleotides line up with TRBD2. The V gene's germline CDR1 is SNHLY and CDR2 FYNNEI. Trimming at V came to 7 bases and at J to 0 bases, leaving 12 bases not matched to a gene. CDR3 length equals 17 residues. The CDR3: CASMGQASSGSTDTQYF. The CDR3 nucleotides read TGTGCCAGCATGGGTCAGGCCTCTAGCGGGAGCACAGATACGCAGTATTTT.

The V and J genes are TRBV27 and TRBJ2-1; 12 bases fit TRBD2. The CDR3 sequence is 16 residues long. V lost 6 bases and J lost 6; bases outside the gene matches: 9. Germline V gives CDR1 MNHEY, CDR2 SMNVEV (reference sequence). In DNA, the CDR3 is TGTGCCAGCAGACCCCCGGGACTAGCGGGCTTCAATGAGCAGTTCTTC. Residues: CASRPPGLAGFNEQFF.

This clone came up a few times. The chain has TRBV6-6 and TRBJ2-7, with D maybe TRBD1 (6 bases). Germline values: CDR1 MNHNY, CDR2 SVGAGI (reference sequence). The V end was cut by 2 bases, the J end by 3 bases, with 14 bases between. The CDR3 extends over 15 amino acids. As DNA, the CDR3 is TGTGCCAGCAGTTACATCAGGGGTGGGGACTACGAGCAGTACTTC. The encoded protein is CASSYIRGGDYEQYF.

The rearrangement joins TRBV28 to TRBJ2-5; 11 bases line up with TRBD2. Trimming took 7 bases from V and 10 from J; bases not matched to a gene: 14. The CDR3 is made up of 15 amino acids. Germline assignment: CDR1 MDHEN and CDR2 SYDVKM. CDR3 bases: TGTGCCAGCACCCCTCCTACTAGCGGGGGAGGAAGCCAGTACTTC. Translated: CASTPPTSGGGSQYF.

CDR3 in amino acids: CASSLRGTEAFF. Written as DNA, the CDR3 is TGTGCCAGCAGCTTGAGGGGCACTGAAGCTTTCTTT. The chain joins TRBV5-4 to TRBJ1-1, with D perhaps matching TRBD1 (5 bases). This CDR3 is 12 amino acids long. V was shortened by 1 base and J by 4 bases, with 5 bases between the two germline ends. CDR1 and CDR2 from the germline V gene are SGHNT and YYREEE (reference sequence).

The chain combines TRBV5-6 with TRBJ2-3; TRBD2 matches 10 bases. The CDR3 is 15 amino acids. J lost 10 bases, V lost 0 bases, and 8 bases had no gene match. Germline assignment: CDR1 SGHDT and CDR2 YYEEEE. This chain's CDR3 is CASSLELAGGDAQYF. The CDR3 region has the DNA TGTGCCAGCAGCTTGGAATTAGCGGGGGGTGATGCGCAGTATTTT.

Here the CDR3 DNA reads TGCGCCAGCCAATTCGTGTCGGAGAGCACAGATACGCAGTATTTT. Translation gives CASQFVSESTDTQYF. The chain couples TRBV5-1 to TRBJ2-3, with no clear D. V lost 7 bases, J lost 0 bases, and 15 bases lay in between. Germline CDR1 SGHRS, CDR2 YFSETQ. The CDR3 has 15 residues.

V and J are TRBV6-1 and TRBJ2-4; weak D call: TRBD2 (6 bases). Deletions cut 3 bases from V and 6 bases from J, with 12 bases between. CDR1 and CDR2 from the germline V gene are MNHNS and SASEGT. CDR3 length: 14 amino acids. The CDR3 DNA sequence: TGTGCCAGCAGTGACGGGGGAGGCCCAAACATTCAGTACTTC. Its translation is CASSDGGGPNIQYF.

A few counts support this clone. This rearrangement joins TRBV11-3 to TRBJ2-2; perhaps TRBD2 as D (5 bases). V lost 5 bases to trimming and J lost 4 bases, with 14 bases between them. This CDR3 spans 15 amino acids. Germline V lookup: CDR1 SGHNT, CDR2 YENEEA. The CDR3 DNA sequence: TGTGCCAGCAGCGCTAGCCCCCCGCCCACCGGGGAGCTGTTTTTT. Its protein product is CASSASPPPTGELFF.

J is TRBJ2-3 and V is TRBV19; 9 nucleotides match TRBD2. The CDR3 length is 14 residues. Per germline, CDR1 LNHDA and CDR2 SQIVND (reference sequence). J gave up 7 bases and V 4 bases, and 6 bases lay outside the gene matches. The DNA for the CDR3 is TGTGCCAGTAGTAGCGGGGGGGCCGTCCATACGCAGTATTTT. It specifies CASSSGGAVHTQYF.

This chain connects TRBV7-2 to TRBJ1-3, with a possible D match to TRBD1 (5 bases). The CDR3 length is 13 residues. V dropped 8 bases and J dropped 4 bases, with 12 bases sitting between them. From germline, CDR1 is SGHTA and CDR2 FQGNSA. CDR3 in amino acids: CASGGSLGNTIYF. CDR3 in DNA: TGTGCCAGCGGGGGGAGCCTAGGAAACACCATATATTTT.

This chain connects TRBV10-3 to TRBJ1-2, with 9 bases fitting TRBD1. The CDR3 is 14 residues long. Trimming removed 2 bases from V and 7 bases from J; junction bases left unmatched: 5. Germline V gene lookup returns CDR1 ENHRY and CDR2 SYGVKD. CDR3 DNA: TGTGCCATCAGTGAGCCGACGGGACAGGGTGGCTACACCTTC. Translation: CAISEPTGQGGYTF.

The rearrangement links TRBV24-1 to TRBJ1-1; D is undetermined. The CDR3 has 16 amino acids. Germline CDR1 and CDR2: KGHDR and SFDVKD. V shed 5 bases and J shed 0 bases, with 15 bases lying between them. DNA for the CDR3: TGTGCCACCAGTGTTGGCGGAGGAAATATGAACACTGAAGCTTTCTTT. The encoded protein is CATSVGGGNMNTEAFF.

The V call is TRBV6-5, the J call TRBJ1-2, with 7 positions matching TRBD1. The V and J ends lost 6 bases and 2 bases, in that order; junction bases with no gene match: 6. The CDR3 sequence is 14 residues long. The germline V gene encodes CDR1 MNHEY and CDR2 SVGAGI. For the CDR3, the DNA is TGTGCCAGCAGCCCCACGACAGGGAACTATGGCTACACCTTC. This codes for CASSPTTGNYGYTF.

V and J are TRBV6-6 and TRBJ1-1; the D gene is possibly TRBD1 (6 bases). In germline, CDR1 is MNHNY, CDR2 SVGAGI (reference sequence). Trimming removed 3 bases at V and 7 bases at J, with 12 bases between. This CDR3 is 13 amino acids long. The CDR3: CASSYQGLGEAFF. The CDR3 DNA follows: TGTGCCAGCAGTTATCAGGGGTTAGGTGAAGCTTTCTTT.